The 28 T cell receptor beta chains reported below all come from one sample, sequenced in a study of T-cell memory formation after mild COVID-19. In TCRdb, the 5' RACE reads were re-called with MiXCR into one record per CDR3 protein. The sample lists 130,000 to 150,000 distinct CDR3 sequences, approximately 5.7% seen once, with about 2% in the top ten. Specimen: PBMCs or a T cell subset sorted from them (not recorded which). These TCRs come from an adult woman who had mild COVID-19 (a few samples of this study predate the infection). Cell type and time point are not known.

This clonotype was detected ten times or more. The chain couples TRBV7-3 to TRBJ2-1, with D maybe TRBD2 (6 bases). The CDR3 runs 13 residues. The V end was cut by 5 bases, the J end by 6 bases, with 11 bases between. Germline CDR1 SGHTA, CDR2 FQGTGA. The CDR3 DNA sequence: TGTGCCAGCAGCCCCGGGACTTCCAATGAGCAGTTCTTC. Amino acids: CASSPGTSNEQFF. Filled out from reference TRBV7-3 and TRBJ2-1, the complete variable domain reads GAGVSQTPSNKVTEKGKYVELRCDPISGHTALYWYRQSLGQGPEFLIYFQGTGAADDSGLPNDRFFAVRPEGSVSTLKIQRTERGDSAVYLCASSPGTSNEQFFGPGTRLTVL.

The DNA for the CDR3 is TGTGCCAGCAGCTTAGAGGGGACTAGCGGGAGAACAGATACGCAGTATTTT. Translating it yields CASSLEGTSGRTDTQYF. The genes are TRBV11-3 and TRBJ2-3, with TRBD2 matching over 14 bases. After removal of 0 bases from V and 3 bases from J, the junction contained 2 bases not matched to a gene. The V gene's germline CDR1 is SGHNT and CDR2 YENEEA. The CDR3 has 17 amino acids.

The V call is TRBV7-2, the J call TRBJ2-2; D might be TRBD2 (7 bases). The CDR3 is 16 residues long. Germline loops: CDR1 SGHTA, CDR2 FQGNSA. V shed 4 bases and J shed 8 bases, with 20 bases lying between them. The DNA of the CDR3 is TGTGCCAGCAGCTCGGGGGCGGGGGCCCTTTGGGGGGAGCTGTTTTTT. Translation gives CASSSGAGALWGELFF. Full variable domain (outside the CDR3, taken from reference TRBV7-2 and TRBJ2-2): GAGVSQSPSNKVTEKGKDVELRCDPISGHTALYWYRQSLGQGLEFLIYFQGNSAPDKSGLPSDRFSAERTGGSVSTLTIQRTQQEDSAVYLCASSSGAGALWGELFFGEGSRLTVL.

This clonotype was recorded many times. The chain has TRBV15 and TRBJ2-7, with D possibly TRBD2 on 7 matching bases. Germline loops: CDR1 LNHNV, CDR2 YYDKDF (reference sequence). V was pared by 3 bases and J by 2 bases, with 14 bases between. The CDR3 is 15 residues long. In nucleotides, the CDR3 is TGTGCCACCAGCAGGTCGGGGGGCGTCACCTACGAGCAGTACTTC. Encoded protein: CATSRSGGVTYEQYF. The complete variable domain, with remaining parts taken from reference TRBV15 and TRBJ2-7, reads DAMVIQNPRYQVTQFGKPVTLSCSQTLNHNVMYWYQQKSSQAPKLLFHYYDKDFNNEADTPDNFQSRRPNTSFCFLDIRSPGLGDTAMYLCATSRSGGVTYEQYFGPGTRLTVT.

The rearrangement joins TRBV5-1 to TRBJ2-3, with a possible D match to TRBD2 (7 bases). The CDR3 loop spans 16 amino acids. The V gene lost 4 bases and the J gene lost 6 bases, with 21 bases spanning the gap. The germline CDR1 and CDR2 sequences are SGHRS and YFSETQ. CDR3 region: CASSPVGTGGVDTQYF. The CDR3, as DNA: TGCGCCAGCAGCCCTGTCGGAACGGGGGGCGTGGATACGCAGTATTTT.

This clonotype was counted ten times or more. CDR3 protein: CASSATGRSSGANVLTF. The CDR3 DNA is TGTGCCAGCAGCGCCACGGGACGGAGCTCTGGGGCCAACGTCCTGACTTTC. The rearrangement joins TRBV9 to TRBJ2-6; D could derive from TRBD1 or TRBD2 (5 bases each). Germline lookup yields CDR1 SGDLS and CDR2 YYNGEE. This CDR3 is 17 amino acids long. Trimming shortened V by 3 bases and J by 0 bases, and 13 bases separated the two germline ends.

The CDR3 reads CASRLGQGAFF. In DNA form, the CDR3 reads TGTGCCAGCAGATTGGGACAAGGAGCTTTCTTT. This rearrangement joins TRBV6-2 or TRBV6-3 to TRBJ1-1; TRBD1 is a possible D gene (6 bases). Trimming took 6 bases from V and 10 from J, leaving 12 bases between them. The CDR3 totals 11 residues. Germline V gene data show CDR1 as MNHEY and CDR2 as SVGEGT.

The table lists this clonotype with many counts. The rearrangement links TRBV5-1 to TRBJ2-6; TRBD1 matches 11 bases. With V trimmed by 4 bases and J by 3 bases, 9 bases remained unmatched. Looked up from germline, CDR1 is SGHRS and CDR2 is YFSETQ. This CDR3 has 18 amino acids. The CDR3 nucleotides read TGCGCCAGCAGCAAAAGCGGACAGGGGGCTGATGGGGCCAACGTCCTGACTTTC. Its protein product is CASSKSGQGADGANVLTF. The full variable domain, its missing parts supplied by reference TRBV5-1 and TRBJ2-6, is KAGVTQTPRYLIKTRGQQVTLSCSPISGHRSVSWYQQTPGQGLQFLFEYFSETQRNKGNFPGRFSGRQFSNSRSEMNVSTLELGDSALYLCASSKSGQGADGANVLTFGAGSRLTVL.

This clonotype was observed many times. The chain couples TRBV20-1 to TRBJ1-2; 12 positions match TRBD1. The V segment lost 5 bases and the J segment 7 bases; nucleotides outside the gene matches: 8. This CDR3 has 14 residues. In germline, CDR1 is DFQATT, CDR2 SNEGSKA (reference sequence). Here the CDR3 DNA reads TGCAGTGCTGAACCGGGACAGGGGGCAAGTGGCTACACCTTC. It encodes CSAEPGQGASGYTF.

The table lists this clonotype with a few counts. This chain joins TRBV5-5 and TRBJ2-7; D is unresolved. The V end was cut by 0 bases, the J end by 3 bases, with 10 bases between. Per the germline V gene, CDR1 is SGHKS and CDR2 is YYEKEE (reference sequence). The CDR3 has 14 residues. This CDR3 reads CASSLERVGYEQYF. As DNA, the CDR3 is TGTGCCAGCAGCTTGGAAAGGGTGGGCTACGAGCAGTACTTC.

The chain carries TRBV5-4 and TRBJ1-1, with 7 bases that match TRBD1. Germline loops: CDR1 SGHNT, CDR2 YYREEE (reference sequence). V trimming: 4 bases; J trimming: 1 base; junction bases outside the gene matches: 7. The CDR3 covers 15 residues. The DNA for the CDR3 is TGTGCCAGCAGCAAAACGACAGGGCCGAACACTGAAGCTTTCTTT. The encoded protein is CASSKTTGPNTEAFF. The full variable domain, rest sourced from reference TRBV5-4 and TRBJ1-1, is ETGVTQSPTHLIKTRGQQVTLRCSSQSGHNTVSWYQQALGQGPQFIFQYYREEENGRGNFPPRFSGLQFPNYSSELNVNALELDDSALYLCASSKTTGPNTEAFFGQGTRLTVV.

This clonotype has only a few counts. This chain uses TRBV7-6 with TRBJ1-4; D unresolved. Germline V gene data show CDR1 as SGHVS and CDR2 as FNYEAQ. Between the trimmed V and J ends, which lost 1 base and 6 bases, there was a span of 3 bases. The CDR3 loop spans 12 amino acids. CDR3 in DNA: TGTGCCAGCAGCTTAGTAGATGAAAAACTGTTTTTT. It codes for CASSLVDEKLFF.

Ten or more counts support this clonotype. The CDR3 region has the DNA TGTGCCAGCAGTTCGAAACGACAGGGGGTCACAGATACGCAGTATTTT. Its protein product is CASSSKRQGVTDTQYF. The chain couples TRBV27 to TRBJ2-3; 9 bases line up with TRBD1. The CDR3 has 16 residues. Germline assignment: CDR1 MNHEY and CDR2 SMNVEV (reference sequence). The trim removed 4 bases at V and 2 bases at J, leaving 7 bases unmatched.

The CDR3 nucleotides are TGCGCCAGCAGCCAAGAAATAGGGAGCGGGGGGATAGATACGCAGTATTTT. It yields the protein CASSQEIGSGGIDTQYF. The chain has TRBV4-1 and TRBJ2-3; 9 bases align to TRBD2. This CDR3 is 17 amino acids long. Trimming cost V 0 bases and J 5 bases; bases outside gene matches: 9. Germline V gene sequence: CDR1 MGHRA, CDR2 YSYEKL.

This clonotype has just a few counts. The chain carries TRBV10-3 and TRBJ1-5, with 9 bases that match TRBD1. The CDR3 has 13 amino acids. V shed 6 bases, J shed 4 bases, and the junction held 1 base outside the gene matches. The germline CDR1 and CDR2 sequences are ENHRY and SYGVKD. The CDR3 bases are TGTGCCATCAGCGGGACAGGGAATCAGCCCCAGCATTTT. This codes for CAISGTGNQPQHF.

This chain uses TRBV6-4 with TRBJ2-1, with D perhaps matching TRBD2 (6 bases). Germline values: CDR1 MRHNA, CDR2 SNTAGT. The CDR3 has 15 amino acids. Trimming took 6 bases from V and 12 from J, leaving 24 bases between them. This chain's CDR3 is CASSSRAGTLEGQFF. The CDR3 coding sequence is TGTGCCAGCAGCTCGAGGGCGGGGACCCTCGAAGGGCAGTTCTTC.

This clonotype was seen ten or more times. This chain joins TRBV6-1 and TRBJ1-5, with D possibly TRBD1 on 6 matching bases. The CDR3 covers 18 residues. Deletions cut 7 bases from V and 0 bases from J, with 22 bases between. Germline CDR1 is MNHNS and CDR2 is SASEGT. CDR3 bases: TGTGCCAGCAAGGTCGGCCGTACACAGGGATATAGCAATCAGCCCCAGCATTTT. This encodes CASKVGRTQGYSNQPQHF.

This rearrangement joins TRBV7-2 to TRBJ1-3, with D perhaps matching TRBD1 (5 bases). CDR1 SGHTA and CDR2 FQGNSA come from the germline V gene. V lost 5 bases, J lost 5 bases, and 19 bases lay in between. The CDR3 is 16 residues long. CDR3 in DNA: TGTGCCAGCAGCCTACTGGTGGGACCCACCCGAAACACCATATATTTT. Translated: CASSLLVGPTRNTIYF.

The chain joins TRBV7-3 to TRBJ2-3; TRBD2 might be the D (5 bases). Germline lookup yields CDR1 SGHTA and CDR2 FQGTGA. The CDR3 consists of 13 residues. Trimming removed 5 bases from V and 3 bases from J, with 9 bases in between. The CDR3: CASSRSVTDTQYF. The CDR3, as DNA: TGTGCCAGCAGCCGTAGCGTGACAGATACGCAGTATTTT.

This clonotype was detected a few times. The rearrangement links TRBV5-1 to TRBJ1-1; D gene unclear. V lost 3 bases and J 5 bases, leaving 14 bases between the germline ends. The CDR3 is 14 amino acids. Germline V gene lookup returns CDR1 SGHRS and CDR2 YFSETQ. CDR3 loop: CASSSWITGTEAFF. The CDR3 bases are TGCGCCAGCAGCTCTTGGATTACGGGAACTGAAGCTTTCTTT. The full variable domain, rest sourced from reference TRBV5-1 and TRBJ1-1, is KAGVTQTPRYLIKTRGQQVTLSCSPISGHRSVSWYQQTPGQGLQFLFEYFSETQRNKGNFPGRFSGRQFSNSRSEMNVSTLELGDSALYLCASSSWITGTEAFFGQGTRLTVV.

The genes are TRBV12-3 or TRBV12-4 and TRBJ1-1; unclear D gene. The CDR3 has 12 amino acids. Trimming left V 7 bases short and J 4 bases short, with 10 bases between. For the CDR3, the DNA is TGTGCCAGCAAGAGATCTTCCACTGAAGCTTTCTTT. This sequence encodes CASKRSSTEAFF.

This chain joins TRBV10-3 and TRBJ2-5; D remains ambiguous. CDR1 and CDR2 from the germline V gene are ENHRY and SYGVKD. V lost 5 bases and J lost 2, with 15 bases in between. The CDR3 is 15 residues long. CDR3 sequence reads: CAISPTFFPQETQYF. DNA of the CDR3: TGTGCCATCAGTCCCACGTTCTTTCCTCAAGAGACCCAGTACTTC.

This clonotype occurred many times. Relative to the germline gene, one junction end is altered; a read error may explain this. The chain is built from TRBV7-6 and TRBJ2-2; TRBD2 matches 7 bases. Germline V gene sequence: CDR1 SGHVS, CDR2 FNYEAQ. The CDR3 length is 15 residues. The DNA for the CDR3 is TGTGCCAGCAGTTTAGGGAGGGGGAACACCGGGGAGCTGTTTTTT. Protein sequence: CASSLGRGNTGELFF.

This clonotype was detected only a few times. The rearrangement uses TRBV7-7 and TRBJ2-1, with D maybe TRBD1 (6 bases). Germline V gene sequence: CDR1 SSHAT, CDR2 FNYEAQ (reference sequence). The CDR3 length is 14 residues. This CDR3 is CASSPGGLYNEQFF. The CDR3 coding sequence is TGTGCTAGCTCCCCTGGGGGCCTCTACAATGAGCAGTTCTTC.

The CDR3: CASSHGTGVSNQPQHF. Written as DNA, the CDR3 is TGTGCCAGCAGCCACGGGACAGGGGTCAGCAATCAGCCCCAGCATTTT. The chain joins TRBV3-1 to TRBJ1-5, with 10 nucleotides matching TRBD1. This CDR3 comprises 16 residues. After removal of 3 bases from V and 1 base from J, the junction contained 3 bases not matched to a gene. Germline-derived CDR1 and CDR2 are LGHDT and YNNKEL (reference sequence).

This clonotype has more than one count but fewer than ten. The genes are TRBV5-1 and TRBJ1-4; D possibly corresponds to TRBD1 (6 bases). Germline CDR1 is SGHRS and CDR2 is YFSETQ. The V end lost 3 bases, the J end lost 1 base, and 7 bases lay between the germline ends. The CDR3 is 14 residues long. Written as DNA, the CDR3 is TGCGCCAGCAGCTCCAGGGGAACTAATGAAAAACTGTTTTTT. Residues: CASSSRGTNEKLFF.

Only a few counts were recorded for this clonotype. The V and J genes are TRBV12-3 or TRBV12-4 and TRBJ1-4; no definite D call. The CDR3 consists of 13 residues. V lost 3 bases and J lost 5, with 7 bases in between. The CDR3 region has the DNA TGTGCCAGCAGTTTCCGGCAGAATGAAAAACTGTTTTTT. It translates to CASSFRQNEKLFF.

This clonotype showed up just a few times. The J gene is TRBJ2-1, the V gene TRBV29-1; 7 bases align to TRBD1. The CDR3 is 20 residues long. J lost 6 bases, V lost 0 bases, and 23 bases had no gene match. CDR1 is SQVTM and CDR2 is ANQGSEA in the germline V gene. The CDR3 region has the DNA TGCAGCGTTGAAGATAAGGGAATCGGGGCTAGCAGGGGGATTTTCAATGAGCAGTTCTTC. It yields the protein CSVEDKGIGASRGIFNEQFF.